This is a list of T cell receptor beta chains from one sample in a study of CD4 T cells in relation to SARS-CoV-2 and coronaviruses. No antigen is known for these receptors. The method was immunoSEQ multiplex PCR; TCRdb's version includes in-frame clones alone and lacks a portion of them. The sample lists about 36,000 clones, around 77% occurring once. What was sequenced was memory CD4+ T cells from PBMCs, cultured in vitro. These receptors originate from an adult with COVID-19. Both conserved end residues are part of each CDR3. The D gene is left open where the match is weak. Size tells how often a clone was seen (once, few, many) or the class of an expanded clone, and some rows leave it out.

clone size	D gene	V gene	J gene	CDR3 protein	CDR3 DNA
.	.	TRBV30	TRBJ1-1	CAWSSLGGWNTEAFF	TGTGCCTGGAGTAGCCTCGGGGGCTGGAACACTGAAGCTTTCTTT
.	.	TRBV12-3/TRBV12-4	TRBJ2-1	CASSLVDEQFF	TGTGCCAGCAGTTTAGTGGATGAGCAGTTCTTC
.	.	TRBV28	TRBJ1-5	CASSGRYRARQPQHF	TGTGCCAGCAGTGGCCGGTACAGGGCTCGACAGCCCCAGCATTTT
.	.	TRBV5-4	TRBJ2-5	CASSRGGLNPEETQYF	TGTGCCAGCAGCCGCGGAGGACTCAACCCCGAAGAGACCCAGTACTTC
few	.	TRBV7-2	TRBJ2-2	CASSLVGRTNTGELFF	TGTGCCAGCAGCTTAGTAGGGCGGACGAACACCGGGGAGCTGTTTTTT
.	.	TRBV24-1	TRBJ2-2	CATSDGGKDTGELFF	TGTGCCACCAGTGATGGGGGAAAGGACACCGGGGAGCTGTTTTTT
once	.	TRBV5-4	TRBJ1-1	CASSLGSMNTEAFF	TGTGCCAGCAGCTTGGGCAGTATGAACACTGAAGCTTTCTTT
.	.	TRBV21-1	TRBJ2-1	CASSTSGSNEQFF	TGTGCCAGCAGCACTAGCGGGAGCAATGAGCAGTTCTTC
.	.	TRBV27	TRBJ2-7	CASIGLGRQSSYEQYF	TGTGCCAGCATAGGATTGGGGAGGCAGAGCTCCTACGAGCAGTACTTC
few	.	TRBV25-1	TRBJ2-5	CASSLHRDQETQYF	TGTGCCAGCAGTTTACACAGGGACCAAGAGACCCAGTACTTC
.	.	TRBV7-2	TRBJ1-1	CASSADRRSTEAFF	TGTGCCAGCAGCGCCGACAGAAGGAGTACTGAAGCTTTCTTT
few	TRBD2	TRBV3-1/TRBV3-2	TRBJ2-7	CASSRTSGSSYEQYF	TGTGCCAGCAGCCGGACTAGCGGGTCCTCCTACGAGCAGTACTTC
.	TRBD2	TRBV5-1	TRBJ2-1	CASSLGGTSGRDEQFF	TGCGCCAGCAGCTTGGGGGGGACTAGCGGGAGAGATGAGCAGTTCTTC
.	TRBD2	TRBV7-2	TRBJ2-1	CASSTRSGTSGNNEQFF	TGTGCCAGCAGCACAAGATCCGGGACTAGCGGGAACAATGAGCAGTTCTTC
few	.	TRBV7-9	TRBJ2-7	CATQDGYEQYF	TGTGCCACCCAGGACGGTTACGAGCAGTACTTC
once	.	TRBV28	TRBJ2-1	CASGSGTFNEQFF	TGTGCCAGCGGGTCGGGGACCTTCAATGAGCAGTTCTTC
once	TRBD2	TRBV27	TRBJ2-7	CASSLSGLAVPYEQYF	TGTGCCAGCAGTTTATCCGGACTAGCGGTCCCCTACGAGCAGTACTTC
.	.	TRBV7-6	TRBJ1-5	CASSLAPGGVNQPQHF	TGTGCCAGCAGCTTAGCGCCGGGTGGGGTCAATCAGCCCCAGCATTTT
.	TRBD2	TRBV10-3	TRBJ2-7	CAISEELAGDYEQYF	TGTGCCATCAGTGAGGAGCTAGCGGGAGACTACGAGCAGTACTTC
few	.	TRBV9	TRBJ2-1	CASSVQEESSYNEQFF	TGTGCCAGCAGCGTTCAAGAAGAATCCTCGTACAATGAGCAGTTCTTC
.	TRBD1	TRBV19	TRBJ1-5	CASRRGVGTGGARSNQPQHF	TGTGCCAGTAGACGAGGCGTGGGGACAGGGGGCGCACGGAGCAATCAGCCCCAGCATTTT